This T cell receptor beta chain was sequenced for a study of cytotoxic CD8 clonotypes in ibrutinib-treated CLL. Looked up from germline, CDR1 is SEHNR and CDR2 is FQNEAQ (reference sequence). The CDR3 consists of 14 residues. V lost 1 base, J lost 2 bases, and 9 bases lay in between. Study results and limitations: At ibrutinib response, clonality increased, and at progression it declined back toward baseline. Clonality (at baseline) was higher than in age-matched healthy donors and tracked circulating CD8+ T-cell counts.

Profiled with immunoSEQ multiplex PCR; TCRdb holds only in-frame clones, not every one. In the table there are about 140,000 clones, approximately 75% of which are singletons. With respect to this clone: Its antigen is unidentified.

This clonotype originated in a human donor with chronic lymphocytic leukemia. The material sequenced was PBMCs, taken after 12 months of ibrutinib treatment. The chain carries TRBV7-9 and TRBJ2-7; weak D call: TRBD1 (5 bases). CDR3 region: CASSLDWGPYEQYF. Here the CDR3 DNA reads TGTGCCAGCAGCTTAGATTGGGGCCCCTACGAGCAGTACTTC.